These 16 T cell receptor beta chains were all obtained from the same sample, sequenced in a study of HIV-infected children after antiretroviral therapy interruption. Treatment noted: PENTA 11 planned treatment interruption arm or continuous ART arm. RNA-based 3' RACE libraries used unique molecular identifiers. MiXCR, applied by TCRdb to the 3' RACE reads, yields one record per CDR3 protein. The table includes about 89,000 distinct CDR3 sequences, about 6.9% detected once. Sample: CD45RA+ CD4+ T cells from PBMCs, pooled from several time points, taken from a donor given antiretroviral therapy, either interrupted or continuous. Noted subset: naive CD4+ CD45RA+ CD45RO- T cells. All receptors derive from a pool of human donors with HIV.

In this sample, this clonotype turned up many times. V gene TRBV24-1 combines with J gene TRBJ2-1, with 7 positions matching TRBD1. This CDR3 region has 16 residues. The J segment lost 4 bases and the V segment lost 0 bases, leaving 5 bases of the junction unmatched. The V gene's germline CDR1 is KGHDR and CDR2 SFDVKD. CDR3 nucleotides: TGTGCCACCAGTGATTTGATAGGGGGCGCTTACAATGAGCAGTTCTTC. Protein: CATSDLIGGAYNEQFF.

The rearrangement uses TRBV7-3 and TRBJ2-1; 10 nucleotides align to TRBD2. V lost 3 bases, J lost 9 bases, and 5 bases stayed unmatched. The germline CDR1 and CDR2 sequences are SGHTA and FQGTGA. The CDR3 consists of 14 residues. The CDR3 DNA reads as TGTGCCAGCAGCTTCCCAGGACTAGCGGCTGAGCAGTTCTTC. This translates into CASSFPGLAAEQFF.

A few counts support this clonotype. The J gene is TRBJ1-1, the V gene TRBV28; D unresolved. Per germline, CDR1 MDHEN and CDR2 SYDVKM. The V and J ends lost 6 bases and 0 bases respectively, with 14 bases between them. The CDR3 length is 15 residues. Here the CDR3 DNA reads TGTGCCAGCAGACGCCCCACGCCAATGAACACTGAAGCTTTCTTT. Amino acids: CASRRPTPMNTEAFF.

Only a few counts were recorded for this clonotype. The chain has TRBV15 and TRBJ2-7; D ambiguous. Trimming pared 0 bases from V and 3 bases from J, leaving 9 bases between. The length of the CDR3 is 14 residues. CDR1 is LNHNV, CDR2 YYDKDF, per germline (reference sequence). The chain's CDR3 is CATSRDRSLYEQYF. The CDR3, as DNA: TGTGCCACCAGCAGAGATCGGTCCCTCTACGAGCAGTACTTC.

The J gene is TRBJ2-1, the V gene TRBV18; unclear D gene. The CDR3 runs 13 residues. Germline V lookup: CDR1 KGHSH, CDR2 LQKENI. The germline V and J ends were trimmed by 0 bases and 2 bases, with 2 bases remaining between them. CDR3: CASSPPAYNEQFF. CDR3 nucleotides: TGTGCCAGCTCACCACCCGCCTACAATGAGCAGTTCTTC. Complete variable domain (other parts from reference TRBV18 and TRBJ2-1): NAGVMQNPRHLVRRRGQEARLRCSPMKGHSHVYWYRQLPEEGLKFMVYLQKENIIDESGMPKERFSAEFPKEGPSILRIQQVVRGDSAAYFCASSPPAYNEQFFGPGTRLTVL.

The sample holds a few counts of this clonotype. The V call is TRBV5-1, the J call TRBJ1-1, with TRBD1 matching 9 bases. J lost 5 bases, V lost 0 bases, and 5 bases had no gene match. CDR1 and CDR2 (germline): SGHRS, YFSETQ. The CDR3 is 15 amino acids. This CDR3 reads CASSLGDRVMTEAFF. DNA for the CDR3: TGCGCCAGCAGCTTGGGGGACAGGGTAATGACTGAAGCTTTCTTT.

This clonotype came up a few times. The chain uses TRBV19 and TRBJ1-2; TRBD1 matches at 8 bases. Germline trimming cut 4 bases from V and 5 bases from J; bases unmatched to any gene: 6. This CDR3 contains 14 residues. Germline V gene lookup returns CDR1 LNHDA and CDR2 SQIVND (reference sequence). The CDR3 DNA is TGTGCCAGTAGTAGACAGGGGAGTAGTTATGGCTACACCTTC. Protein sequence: CASSRQGSSYGYTF.

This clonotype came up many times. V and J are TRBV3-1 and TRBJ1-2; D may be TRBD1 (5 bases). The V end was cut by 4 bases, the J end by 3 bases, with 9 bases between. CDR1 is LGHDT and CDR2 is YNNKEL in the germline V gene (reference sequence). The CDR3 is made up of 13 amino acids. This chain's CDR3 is CASSRDGYYGYTF. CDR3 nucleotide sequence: TGTGCCAGCAGCCGGGACGGGTACTATGGCTACACCTTC.

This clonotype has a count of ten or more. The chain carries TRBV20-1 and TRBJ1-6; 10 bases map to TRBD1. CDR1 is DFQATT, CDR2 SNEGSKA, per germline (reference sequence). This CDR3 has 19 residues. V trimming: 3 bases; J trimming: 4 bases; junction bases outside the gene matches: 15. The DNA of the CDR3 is TGCAGTGCTAGTAACCCCCGGGACAGGGGTGGGTGGTATAATTCACCCCTCCACTTT. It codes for CSASNPRDRGGWYNSPLHF.

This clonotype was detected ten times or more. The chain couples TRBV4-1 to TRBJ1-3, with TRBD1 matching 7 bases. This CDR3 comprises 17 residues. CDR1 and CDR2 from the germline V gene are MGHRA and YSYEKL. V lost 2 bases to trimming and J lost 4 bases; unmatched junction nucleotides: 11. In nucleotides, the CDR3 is TGCGCCAGCAGCCAAACCCCGACAGGGTGGGACGGAAACACCATATATTTT. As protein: CASSQTPTGWDGNTIYF.

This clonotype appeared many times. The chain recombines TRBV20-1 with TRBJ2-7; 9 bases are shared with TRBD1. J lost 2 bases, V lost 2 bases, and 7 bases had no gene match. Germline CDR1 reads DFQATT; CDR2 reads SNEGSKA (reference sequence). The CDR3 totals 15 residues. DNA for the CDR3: TGCAGTGCTAGAAAAACGGGGACAGGGACCTACGAGCAGTACTTC. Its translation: CSARKTGTGTYEQYF.

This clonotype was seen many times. CDR3 residues: CASSRTTSEGVSNQPQHF. DNA for the CDR3: TGCGCCAGCAGTCGAACTACATCAGAGGGCGTAAGCAATCAGCCCCAGCATTTT. The chain carries TRBV23-1 and TRBJ1-5; unclear D gene. TRBV23-1 is an ORF, and what it does is uncertain. The CDR3 spans 18 residues. The V gene lost 4 bases and the J gene lost 1 base, with 20 bases spanning the gap.

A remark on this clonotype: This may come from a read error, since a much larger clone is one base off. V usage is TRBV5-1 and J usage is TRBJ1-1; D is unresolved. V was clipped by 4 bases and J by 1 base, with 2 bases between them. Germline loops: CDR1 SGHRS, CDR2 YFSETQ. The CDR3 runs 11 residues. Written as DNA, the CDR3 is TGCGCCAGCAGCGGGAACACTGAAGCTTTCTTT. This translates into CASSGNTEAFF.

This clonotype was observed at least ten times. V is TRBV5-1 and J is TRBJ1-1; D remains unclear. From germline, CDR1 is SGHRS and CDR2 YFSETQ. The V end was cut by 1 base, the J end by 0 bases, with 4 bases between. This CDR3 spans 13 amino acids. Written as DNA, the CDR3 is TGCGCCAGCAGCTTGATCCTGAACACTGAAGCTTTCTTT. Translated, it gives CASSLILNTEAFF.

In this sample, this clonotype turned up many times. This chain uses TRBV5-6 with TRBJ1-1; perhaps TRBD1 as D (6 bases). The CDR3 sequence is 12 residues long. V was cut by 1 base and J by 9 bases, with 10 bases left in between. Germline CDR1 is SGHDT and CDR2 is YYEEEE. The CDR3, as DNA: TGTGCCAGCAGCTTGTCTCAGGGGAAAGCTTTCTTT. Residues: CASSLSQGKAFF.

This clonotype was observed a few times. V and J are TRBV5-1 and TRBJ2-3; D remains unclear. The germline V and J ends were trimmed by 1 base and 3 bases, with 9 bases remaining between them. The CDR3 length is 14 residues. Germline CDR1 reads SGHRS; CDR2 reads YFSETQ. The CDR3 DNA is TGCGCCAGCAGCTTGTGGTCGGAGACAGATACGCAGTATTTT. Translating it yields CASSLWSETDTQYF.